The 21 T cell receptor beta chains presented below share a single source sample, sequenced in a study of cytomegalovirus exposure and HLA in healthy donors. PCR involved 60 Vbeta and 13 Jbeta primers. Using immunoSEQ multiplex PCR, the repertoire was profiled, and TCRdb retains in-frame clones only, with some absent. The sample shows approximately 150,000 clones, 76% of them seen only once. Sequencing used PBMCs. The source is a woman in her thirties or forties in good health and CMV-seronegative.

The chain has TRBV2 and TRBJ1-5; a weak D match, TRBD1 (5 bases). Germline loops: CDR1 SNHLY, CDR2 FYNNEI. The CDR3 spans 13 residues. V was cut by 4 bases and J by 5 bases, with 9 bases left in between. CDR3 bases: TGTGCCAGCAGTGGGGTCAGGGATCAGCCCCAGCATTTT. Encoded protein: CASSGVRDQPQHF.

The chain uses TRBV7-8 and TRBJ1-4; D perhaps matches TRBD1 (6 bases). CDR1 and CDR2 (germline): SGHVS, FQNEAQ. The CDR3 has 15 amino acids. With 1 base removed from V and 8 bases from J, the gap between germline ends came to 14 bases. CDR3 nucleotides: TGTGCCAGCAGCTTAGGGGAGGGGGTATGGGAAAAACTGTTTTTT. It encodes CASSLGEGVWEKLFF.

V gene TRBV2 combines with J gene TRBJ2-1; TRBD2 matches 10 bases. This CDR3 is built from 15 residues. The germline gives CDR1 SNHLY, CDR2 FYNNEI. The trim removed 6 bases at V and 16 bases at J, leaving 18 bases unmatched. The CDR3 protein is CASRPTLSGRARGFF. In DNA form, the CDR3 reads TGTGCCAGCAGGCCTACATTGAGCGGGAGGGCCCGGGGATTCTTC.

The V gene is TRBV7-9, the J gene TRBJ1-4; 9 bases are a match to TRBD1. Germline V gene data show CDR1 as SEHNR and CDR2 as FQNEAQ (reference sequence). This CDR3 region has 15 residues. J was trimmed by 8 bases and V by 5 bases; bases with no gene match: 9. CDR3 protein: CASSTMGQGAEKLFF. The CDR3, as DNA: TGTGCCAGCAGCACAATGGGACAGGGTGCCGAAAAACTGTTTTTT.

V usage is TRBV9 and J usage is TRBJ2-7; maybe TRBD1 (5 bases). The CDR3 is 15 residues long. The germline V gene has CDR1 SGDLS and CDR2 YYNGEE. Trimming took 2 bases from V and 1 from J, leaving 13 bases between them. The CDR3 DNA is TGTGCCAGCAGCGTTGGCGTAGGGGCGTCCTACGAGCAGTACTTC. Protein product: CASSVGVGASYEQYF. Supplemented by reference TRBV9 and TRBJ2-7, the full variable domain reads DSGVTQTPKHLITATGQRVTLRCSPRSGDLSVYWYQQSLDQGLQFLIQYYNGEERAKGNILERFSAQQFPDLHSELNLSSLELGDSALYFCASSVGVGASYEQYFGPGTRLTVT.

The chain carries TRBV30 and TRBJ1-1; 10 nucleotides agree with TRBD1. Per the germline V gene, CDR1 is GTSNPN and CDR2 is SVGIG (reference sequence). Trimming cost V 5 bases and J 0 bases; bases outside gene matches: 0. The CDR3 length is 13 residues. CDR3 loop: CAWGTGVNTEAFF. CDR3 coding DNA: TGTGCCTGGGGGACAGGGGTGAACACTGAAGCTTTCTTT.

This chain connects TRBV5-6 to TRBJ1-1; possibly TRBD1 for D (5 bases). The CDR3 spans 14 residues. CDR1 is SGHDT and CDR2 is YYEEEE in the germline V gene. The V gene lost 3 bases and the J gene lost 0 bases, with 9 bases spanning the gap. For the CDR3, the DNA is TGTGCCAGCAGCTACCTGACAGTGAACACTGAAGCTTTCTTT. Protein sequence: CASSYLTVNTEAFF.

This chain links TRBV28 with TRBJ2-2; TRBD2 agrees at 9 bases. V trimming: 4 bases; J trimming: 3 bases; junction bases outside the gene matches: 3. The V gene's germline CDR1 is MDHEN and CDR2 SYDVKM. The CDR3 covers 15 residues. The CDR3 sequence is CASSWVAGDTGELFF. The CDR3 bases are TGTGCCAGCAGTTGGGTAGCGGGAGACACCGGGGAGCTGTTTTTT.

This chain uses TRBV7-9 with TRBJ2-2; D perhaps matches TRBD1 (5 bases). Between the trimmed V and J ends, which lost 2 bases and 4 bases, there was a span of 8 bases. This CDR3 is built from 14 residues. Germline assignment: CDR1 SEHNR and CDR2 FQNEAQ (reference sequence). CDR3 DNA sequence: TGTGCCAGCAGCTTACAGGGTACCACCGGGGAGCTGTTTTTT. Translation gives CASSLQGTTGELFF.

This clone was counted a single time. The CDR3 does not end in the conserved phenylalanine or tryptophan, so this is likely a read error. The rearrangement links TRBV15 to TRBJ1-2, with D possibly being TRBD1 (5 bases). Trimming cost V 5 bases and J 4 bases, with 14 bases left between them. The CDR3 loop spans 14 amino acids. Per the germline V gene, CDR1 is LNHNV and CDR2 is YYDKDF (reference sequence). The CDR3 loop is CATSSGGRIYGYTL. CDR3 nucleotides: TGTGCCACCAGCTCGGGGGGGAGAATCTATGGCTACACCCTC.

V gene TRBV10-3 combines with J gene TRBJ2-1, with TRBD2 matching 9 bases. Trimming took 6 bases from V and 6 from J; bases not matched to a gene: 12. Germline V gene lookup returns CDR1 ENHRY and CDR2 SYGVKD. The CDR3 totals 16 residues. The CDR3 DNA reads TGTGCCATCAGGAGCTCCGCTAGCGGGACCTCCAATGAGCAGTTCTTC. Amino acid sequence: CAIRSSASGTSNEQFF.

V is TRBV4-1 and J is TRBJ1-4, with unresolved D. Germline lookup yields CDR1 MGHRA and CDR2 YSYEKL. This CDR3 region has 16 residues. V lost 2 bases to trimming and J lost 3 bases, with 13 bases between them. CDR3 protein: CASSQLSASANEKLFF. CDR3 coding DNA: TGCGCCAGCAGCCAATTAAGCGCCTCAGCTAATGAAAAACTGTTTTTT.

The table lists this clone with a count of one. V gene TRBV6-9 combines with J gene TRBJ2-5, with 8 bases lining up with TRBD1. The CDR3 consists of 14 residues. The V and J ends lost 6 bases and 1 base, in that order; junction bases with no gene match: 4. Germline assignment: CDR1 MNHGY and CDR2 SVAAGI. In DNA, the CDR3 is TGTGCCAGCAGGCTCCAGGGGGCCCAAGAGACCCAGTACTTC. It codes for CASRLQGAQETQYF.

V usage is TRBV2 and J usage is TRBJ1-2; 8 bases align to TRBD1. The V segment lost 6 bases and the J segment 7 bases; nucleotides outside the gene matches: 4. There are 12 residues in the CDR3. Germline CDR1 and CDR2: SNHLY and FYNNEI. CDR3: CASRGQVSGYTF. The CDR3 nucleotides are TGTGCCAGCAGGGGACAGGTCTCTGGCTACACCTTC. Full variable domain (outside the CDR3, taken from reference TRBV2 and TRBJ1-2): EPEVTQTPSHQVTQMGQEVILRCVPISNHLYFYWYRQILGQKVEFLVSFYNNEISEKSEIFDDQFSVERPDGSNFTLKIRSTKLEDSAMYFCASRGQVSGYTFGSGTRLTVV.

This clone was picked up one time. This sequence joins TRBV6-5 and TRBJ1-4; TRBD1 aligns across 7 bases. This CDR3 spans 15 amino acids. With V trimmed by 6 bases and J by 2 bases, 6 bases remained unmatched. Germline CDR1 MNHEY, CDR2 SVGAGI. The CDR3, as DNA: TGTGCCAGCAGGACAGGGATCAGGACTAATGAAAAACTGTTTTTT. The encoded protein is CASRTGIRTNEKLFF.

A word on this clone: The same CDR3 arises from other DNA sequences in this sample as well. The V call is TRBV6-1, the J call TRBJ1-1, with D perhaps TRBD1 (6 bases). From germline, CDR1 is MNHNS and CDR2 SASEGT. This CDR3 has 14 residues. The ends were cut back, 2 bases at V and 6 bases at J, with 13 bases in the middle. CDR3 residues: CASSEIGGGSEAFF. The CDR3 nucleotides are TGTGCCAGCAGTGAAATCGGCGGGGGCTCTGAAGCTTTCTTT.

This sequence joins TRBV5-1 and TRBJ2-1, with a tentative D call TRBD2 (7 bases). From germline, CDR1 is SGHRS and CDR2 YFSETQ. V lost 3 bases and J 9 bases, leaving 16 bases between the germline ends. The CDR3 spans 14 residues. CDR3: CASSWGGEGSEQFF. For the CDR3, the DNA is TGCGCCAGCAGCTGGGGGGGCGAGGGGAGTGAGCAGTTCTTC. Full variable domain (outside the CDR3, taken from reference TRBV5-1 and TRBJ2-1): KAGVTQTPRYLIKTRGQQVTLSCSPISGHRSVSWYQQTPGQGLQFLFEYFSETQRNKGNFPGRFSGRQFSNSRSEMNVSTLELGDSALYLCASSWGGEGSEQFFGPGTRLTVL.

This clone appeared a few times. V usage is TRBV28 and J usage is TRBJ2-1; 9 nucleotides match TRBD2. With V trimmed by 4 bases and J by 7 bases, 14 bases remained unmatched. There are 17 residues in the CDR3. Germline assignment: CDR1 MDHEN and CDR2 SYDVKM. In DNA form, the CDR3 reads TGTGCCAGCAGTTCTAGTCTCAGCGGGAGGCCCCGGAATGAGCAGTTCTTC. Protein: CASSSSLSGRPRNEQFF.

The CDR3 DNA reads TGTGCCAGCAGAGCCCCGGGACTCCGAAGCTCTGGGGCCAACGTCCTGACTTTC. This translates into CASRAPGLRSSGANVLTF. The V and J genes are TRBV28 and TRBJ2-6, with a weak D call TRBD2 (6 bases). This CDR3 is 18 amino acids long. CDR1 and CDR2 from the germline V gene are MDHEN and SYDVKM. V was pared by 6 bases and J by 0 bases, with 18 bases between.

CDR3 bases: TGTGCCAGCAGTTACCCCGGGACAGGGCGGAGGAACACCATATATTTT. Its protein product is CASSYPGTGRRNTIYF. The chain joins TRBV6-6 to TRBJ1-3; 9 bases agree with TRBD1. The length of the CDR3 is 16 residues. With 2 bases clipped from V and 7 bases from J, the junction kept 9 bases outside the gene matches. Looked up from germline, CDR1 is MNHNY and CDR2 is SVGAGI (reference sequence).

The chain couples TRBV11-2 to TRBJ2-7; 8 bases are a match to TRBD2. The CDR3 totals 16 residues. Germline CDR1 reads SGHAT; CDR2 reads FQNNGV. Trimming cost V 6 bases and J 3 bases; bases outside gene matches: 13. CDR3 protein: CASRERGTSGNYEQYF. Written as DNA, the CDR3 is TGTGCCAGCAGGGAAAGGGGCACTAGCGGAAACTACGAGCAGTACTTC. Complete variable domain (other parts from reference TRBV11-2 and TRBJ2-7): EAGVAQSPRYKIIEKRQSVAFWCNPISGHATLYWYQQILGQGPKLLIQFQNNGVVDDSQLPKDRFSAERLKGVDSTLKIQPAKLEDSAVYLCASRERGTSGNYEQYFGPGTRLTVT.